These 19 T cell receptor beta chains originate from one sample sequenced in a study of regulatory T cells in long-lasting Graves disease. Construction of the TCR beta libraries employed iRepertoire HTBI primers in conjunction with Arm-PCR of CDR3 regions. TCRdb passed the multiplex PCR reads through MiXCR, listing each CDR3 protein once. The sample lists 350,000 to 450,000 distinct CDR3 sequences; about an eighth were seen once. The time point is: newly diagnosed GD, antithyroid drugs for less than 3 months. PBMC RNA was the source of the TCR library. The sample was also linked to a second study, of T cells in Graves' hyperthyroidism and ophthalmopathy.

The sequenced sample was peripheral blood mononuclear cells (PBMCs), obtained at new diagnosis, from a patient treated with antithyroid drugs. These receptors all stem from a woman between 18 and 30 years old with Graves disease.

This clonotype was detected many times. The chain couples TRBV4-2 to TRBJ2-1, with D possibly TRBD2 on 5 matching bases. Germline V CDR1 and CDR2: LGHNA, YNFKEQ. This CDR3 is 16 amino acids long. Trimming stripped 0 bases from V and 6 bases from J, with 15 bases between. The CDR3 spells CASSQDLGLASNEQFF. CDR3 sequence (DNA): TGTGCCAGCAGCCAAGATCTGGGTCTAGCTAGCAATGAGCAGTTCTTC.

The sample holds many counts of this clonotype. This chain uses TRBV29-1 with TRBJ2-1; 16 nucleotides align to TRBD2. CDR3 length equals 16 residues. Germline trimming cut 8 bases from V and 9 bases from J; bases unmatched to any gene: 13. Germline V gives CDR1 SQVTM, CDR2 ANQGSEA. The DNA of the CDR3 is TGCAGCTTGGACGGGACTAGCGGGAGGGCCGCTCGTGAGCAGTTCTTC. This codes for CSLDGTSGRAAREQFF.

CDR3 nucleotides: TGCGCCAGCAGTGAGTCAGGACCGCTCTATGAGCAGTTCTTC. It encodes CASSESGPLYEQFF. The rearrangement links TRBV10-2 to TRBJ2-1; no clear D. CDR1 and CDR2 from the germline V gene are WSHSY and SAAADI. The CDR3 spans 14 residues. Trimming removed 0 bases from V and 8 bases from J, with 11 bases in between.

This clonotype was counted at least ten times. CDR3 in amino acids: CASSRSGTETQYF. For the CDR3, the DNA is TGTGCCAGCAGCCGGAGCGGGACGGAGACCCAGTACTTC. The chain couples TRBV27 to TRBJ2-5; 7 bases map to TRBD2. This CDR3 is 13 amino acids long. Germline-derived CDR1 and CDR2 are MNHEY and SMNVEV (reference sequence). The trim removed 6 bases at V and 5 bases at J, leaving 6 bases unmatched.

There are many counts of this clonotype. The J gene is TRBJ2-3, the V gene TRBV7-3; a possible D gene is TRBD2 (5 bases). Trimming removed 2 bases from V and 6 bases from J, with 12 bases in between. Germline loops: CDR1 SGHTA, CDR2 FQGTGA. The CDR3 has 14 amino acids. CDR3 sequence (DNA): TGTGCCAGCAGCTTAGGAGGTAGCGCGGATACGCAGTATTTT. It codes for CASSLGGSADTQYF.

The chain carries TRBV6-2 or TRBV6-3 and TRBJ2-7; 10 bases fit TRBD2. Trimming took 2 bases from V and 2 from J; bases not matched to a gene: 9. Germline loops: CDR1 MNHEY, CDR2 SVGEGT. The CDR3 spans 17 residues. For the CDR3, the DNA is TGTGCCAGCAGTTACAGCCTGACTAGCGGGTCTCCCTACGAGCAGTACTTC. Translation gives CASSYSLTSGSPYEQYF.

The chain carries TRBV20-1 and TRBJ2-7; 9 nucleotides line up with TRBD2. J was trimmed by 2 bases and V by 0 bases; bases with no gene match: 8. The length of the CDR3 is 16 residues. Per germline, CDR1 DFQATT and CDR2 SNEGSKA (reference sequence). The CDR3 here is CSARDPAGGIAYEQYF. In DNA form, the CDR3 reads TGCAGTGCTAGAGATCCGGCGGGAGGGATAGCCTACGAGCAGTACTTC.

A few counts support this clonotype. The V gene is TRBV7-2, the J gene TRBJ2-3; no clear D gene. Germline CDR1 and CDR2: SGHTA and FQGNSA. The CDR3 is made up of 12 amino acids. The germline V and J ends were trimmed by 2 bases and 8 bases, with 8 bases remaining between them. The CDR3 DNA sequence: TGTGCCAGCAGCTTATTGACCCGTACGCAGTATTTT. It is translated as CASSLLTRTQYF.

The sample holds many counts of this clonotype. This chain uses TRBV6-4 with TRBJ2-1; D tentatively reads TRBD1 or TRBD2 (5 bases each). The CDR3 sequence is 14 residues long. V lost 6 bases to trimming and J lost 6 bases, with 15 bases between them. Germline CDR1 MRHNA, CDR2 SNTAGT. In nucleotides, the CDR3 is TGTGCCAGCAGCGAGAGAACGGGGCCCAATGAGCAGTTCTTC. Its translation: CASSERTGPNEQFF.

This clonotype was counted only a few times. The V and J genes are TRBV7-8 and TRBJ2-5, with D hard to call. This CDR3 spans 13 amino acids. Trimming stripped 2 bases from V and 4 bases from J, with 8 bases between. Germline V gene lookup returns CDR1 SGHVS and CDR2 FQNEAQ. CDR3 sequence: CASSLSFRETQYF. The CDR3 DNA reads as TGTGCCAGCAGCTTAAGCTTCAGAGAGACCCAGTACTTC. The full variable domain, rest sourced from reference TRBV7-8 and TRBJ2-5, is GAGVSQSPRYKVAKRGQDVALRCDPISGHVSLFWYQQALGQGPEFLTYFQNEAQLDKSGLPSDRFFAERPEGSVSTLKIQRTQQEDSAVYLCASSLSFRETQYFGPGTRLLVL.

CDR3 in amino acids: CASSFYRDRATYEQYF. The CDR3 nucleotides are TGTGCCAGCAGCTTTTATCGGGACAGGGCCACCTACGAGCAGTACTTC. This chain links TRBV11-1 with TRBJ2-7; 9 nucleotides match TRBD1. This CDR3 has 16 residues. The germline V gene encodes CDR1 SGHAT and CDR2 FQDESV (reference sequence). V lost 3 bases and J lost 2; bases outside the gene matches: 8.

This clonotype was observed at least ten times. The chain joins TRBV7-9 to TRBJ1-6; 8 bases fit TRBD1. Trimming removed 5 bases from V and 7 bases from J; junction bases left unmatched: 7. From germline, CDR1 is SEHNR and CDR2 FQNEAQ (reference sequence). CDR3 length: 15 amino acids. The CDR3 spells CASSTDRVSNSPLHF. CDR3 DNA: TGTGCCAGCAGCACGGACAGGGTATCGAATTCACCCCTCCACTTT.

This clonotype occurred a few times. The V and J genes are TRBV6-5 and TRBJ1-2, with D unresolved. In germline, CDR1 is MNHEY, CDR2 SVGAGI. CDR3 length equals 16 residues. V was cut by 3 bases and J by 3 bases, with 17 bases left in between. The CDR3 DNA reads as TGTGCCAGCAGTTATAGGGCATCCCGCGGGGACTATGGCTACACCTTC. Translation: CASSYRASRGDYGYTF.

This clonotype was picked up many times. The chain links TRBV4-1 to TRBJ2-7; the D gene is possibly TRBD2 (5 bases). CDR3 length equals 16 residues. Trimming took off 1 base at V and 3 bases at J, with 16 bases between the two ends. In germline, CDR1 is MGHRA, CDR2 YSYEKL. The CDR3 loop reads CASSQAVSASFYEQYF. The CDR3 coding sequence is TGCGCCAGCAGCCAAGCGGTCAGCGCTAGCTTCTACGAGCAGTACTTC.

This clonotype showed up many times. The genes are TRBV28 and TRBJ2-5, with 8 bases matching TRBD2. The ends lost 2 bases at V and 1 base at J; junction bases unmatched: 18. The CDR3 runs to 20 residues. The germline CDR1 and CDR2 sequences are MDHEN and SYDVKM. The CDR3 reads CASSLAPPVSGLAGQETQYF. The CDR3 DNA sequence: TGTGCCAGCAGTTTAGCGCCTCCGGTGTCGGGGCTAGCGGGCCAAGAGACCCAGTACTTC.

This clonotype was observed many times. CDR3 bases: TGTGCCAGCTCACCACCGGACCAGGGCATCTACGAGCAGTACTTC. Its translation: CASSPPDQGIYEQYF. This chain uses TRBV18 with TRBJ2-7; TRBD1 might be the D (5 bases). V lost 0 bases, J lost 3 bases, and 12 bases lay in between. Looked up from germline, CDR1 is KGHSH and CDR2 is LQKENI. The CDR3 contains 15 residues.

This clonotype was counted ten times or more. This chain joins TRBV6-2 or TRBV6-3 and TRBJ1-2; the match to TRBD1 covers 9 bases. V lost 6 bases, J lost 8 bases, and 7 bases stayed unmatched. This CDR3 has 13 amino acids. The germline CDR1 and CDR2 sequences are MNHEY and SVGEGT. CDR3 sequence: CASRETGGTGYTF. DNA for the CDR3: TGTGCCAGCAGGGAAACAGGGGGCACAGGCTACACCTTC.

The chain joins TRBV5-1 to TRBJ2-3; possibly TRBD2 for D (5 bases). Between the trimmed V and J ends, which lost 0 bases and 5 bases, there was a span of 10 bases. Germline V gene lookup returns CDR1 SGHRS and CDR2 YFSETQ. This CDR3 spans 14 amino acids. CDR3: CASSLERVGDTQYF. The CDR3 DNA sequence: TGCGCCAGCAGCTTGGAGAGGGTGGGAGATACGCAGTATTTT.

The table lists this clonotype with many counts. This CDR3 is CASSSPQRGLYEQYF. CDR3 sequence (DNA): TGTGCCAGCAGTTCCCCCCAGCGGGGGCTATACGAGCAGTACTTC. The chain joins TRBV27 to TRBJ2-7, with 8 nucleotides matching TRBD2. The V gene's germline CDR1 is MNHEY and CDR2 SMNVEV (reference sequence). The CDR3 extends over 15 amino acids. V was pared by 4 bases and J by 4 bases, with 9 bases of the junction left unmatched.